This T cell receptor (beta chain) was obtained from a study of neoadjuvant anti-PD-1 for oral cavity cancer. The overall study: Patients without progression received a fourth nivolumab dose around day 43, then surgical resection on days 50-56.

The assay was immunoSEQ multiplex PCR, and TCRdb's table has in-frame clones only and misses some. The repertoire holds approximately 8,000 clones, with 53% as singletons. Findings and limits, study-wide: Pretreatment Treg/Th17 ratio correlated inversely with post-treatment tumor clonality.

CDR3 length: 17 amino acids. V was pared by 4 bases and J by 4 bases, with 11 bases of the junction left unmatched. Germline V gives CDR1 MGHRA, CDR2 YSYEKL. Notes on this clone: Its antigen is unidentified.

The clonotype originates from a person aged 35 to 85 with oral cavity squamous cell carcinoma. V usage is TRBV4-1 and J usage is TRBJ2-5; 11 bases fit TRBD2. The input for sequencing was tumor tissue, taken before nivolumab (anti-PD-1) treatment. CDR3 protein: CASSPNSGRAEGETQYF. The CDR3 bases are TGCGCCAGCAGCCCGAATAGCGGGAGGGCCGAGGGAGAGACCCAGTACTTC.